Below, 15 T cell receptor beta chains from the same sample are listed, as sequenced in a study of blood T cell repertoires in COVID-19. Libraries were prepared by immunoSEQ multiplex PCR; TCRdb keeps only in-frame clonotypes and omits some of them. The sample yields 110,000 to 150,000 clones, 65% to 90% seen once. The sequencing input was peripheral blood. Receptors were obtained from a man over 45 with acute or convalescent COVID-19.

The CDR3 reads CASSLFGANSPLHF. In nucleotides, the CDR3 is TGTGCCAGCAGTTTATTTGGGGCTAATTCACCCCTCCACTTT. This chain links TRBV28 with TRBJ1-6; TRBD1 is a possible D gene (5 bases). V was shortened by 1 base and J by 6 bases, with 7 bases between the two germline ends. The germline gives CDR1 MDHEN, CDR2 SYDVKM. The CDR3 contains 14 residues.

V and J are TRBV5-1 and TRBJ1-4; D uncertain. The CDR3 is 13 amino acids. Germline V lookup: CDR1 SGHRS, CDR2 YFSETQ. Trimming pared 0 bases from V and 8 bases from J, leaving 8 bases between. CDR3: CASSLDRAEKLFF. The CDR3 DNA sequence: TGCGCCAGCAGCTTGGATCGAGCCGAAAAACTGTTTTTT.

This chain joins TRBV18 and TRBJ2-7; no clear D. CDR3 length: 14 amino acids. Trimming removed 0 bases at V and 2 bases at J, with 8 bases between. Looked up from germline, CDR1 is KGHSH and CDR2 is LQKENI. CDR3 residues: CASSPPVGAYEQYF. The CDR3 nucleotides read TGTGCCAGCTCACCACCGGTAGGAGCCTACGAGCAGTACTTC. The full variable domain, its missing parts supplied by reference TRBV18 and TRBJ2-7, is NAGVMQNPRHLVRRRGQEARLRCSPMKGHSHVYWYRQLPEEGLKFMVYLQKENIIDESGMPKERFSAEFPKEGPSILRIQQVVRGDSAAYFCASSPPVGAYEQYFGPGTRLTVT.

The J gene is TRBJ1-2, the V gene TRBV4-2; D remains ambiguous. Germline assignment: CDR1 LGHNA and CDR2 YNFKEQ. This CDR3 has 16 residues. The V gene lost 0 bases and the J gene lost 2 bases, with 13 bases spanning the gap. CDR3 bases: TGTGCCAGCAGCCAAGATCTGGAACAGATAAACTATGGCTACACCTTC. This sequence encodes CASSQDLEQINYGYTF.

The J gene is TRBJ1-4, the V gene TRBV2; the match to TRBD1 covers 7 bases. The CDR3 is 17 residues long. CDR1 and CDR2 from the germline V gene are SNHLY and FYNNEI. The junction had 11 bases not matched to a gene; V was cut back by 7 bases and J by 0 bases. The DNA for the CDR3 is TGTGCCAGCAAGACCTTGGGACAGATCGCAACTAATGAAAAACTGTTTTTT. Protein product: CASKTLGQIATNEKLFF.

The CDR3 spells CASSQDFSGYEQYF. CDR3 bases: TGTGCCAGCAGCCAAGATTTTAGCGGCTACGAGCAGTACTTC. V and J are TRBV14 and TRBJ2-7; a weak D match, TRBD2 (6 bases). Germline V gene lookup returns CDR1 SGHDN and CDR2 FVKESK. V lost 0 bases and J lost 3, with 9 bases in between. The CDR3 loop spans 14 amino acids.

The genes are TRBV18 and TRBJ2-7; tentative D call: TRBD2 (6 bases). The V and J ends lost 5 bases and 6 bases respectively, with 11 bases between them. The CDR3 has 12 residues. Germline CDR1 is KGHSH and CDR2 is LQKENI. The CDR3: CASSAGGSEQYF. CDR3 coding DNA: TGTGCCAGCTCAGCCGGGGGAAGCGAGCAGTACTTC.

The chain carries TRBV30 and TRBJ1-1; 7 bases line up with TRBD1. The CDR3 is 12 residues long. Trimming cost V 5 bases and J 5 bases; bases outside gene matches: 5. In germline, CDR1 is GTSNPN, CDR2 SVGIG (reference sequence). The CDR3 DNA is TGTGCCTGGGAGGGGGCGGGGACTGAAGCTTTCTTT. It yields the protein CAWEGAGTEAFF.

The chain links TRBV7-9 to TRBJ2-5; weak D call: TRBD1 (7 bases). The CDR3 is 17 residues long. V lost 4 bases, J lost 3 bases, and 21 bases lay in between. The germline CDR1 and CDR2 sequences are SEHNR and FQNEAQ (reference sequence). The CDR3, as DNA: TGTGCCAGCAGCTCCCTTAGGGACTTAACAGGGGAAGAGACCCAGTACTTC. This codes for CASSSLRDLTGEETQYF.

V and J are TRBV10-1 and TRBJ2-1, with TRBD2 identical over 9 bases. Germline CDR1 and CDR2: WNHNN and SYGVQD (reference sequence). Trimming took 4 bases from V and 6 from J; bases not matched to a gene: 4. The CDR3 loop spans 14 amino acids. CDR3 DNA sequence: TGCGCCAGCAGTGCAAGCGGGAGGCTCAATGAGCAGTTCTTC. Its translation: CASSASGRLNEQFF.

CDR3 amino acids: CATYRAGGPADTQYF. In DNA, the CDR3 is TGTGCCACCTATAGAGCGGGAGGGCCTGCAGATACGCAGTATTTT. V gene TRBV28 combines with J gene TRBJ2-3, with 10 positions matching TRBD2. V lost 10 bases to trimming and J lost 4 bases; unmatched junction nucleotides: 11. This CDR3 is 15 amino acids long. Germline CDR1 reads MDHEN; CDR2 reads SYDVKM.

The rearrangement uses TRBV14 and TRBJ2-5; possible D gene TRBD1, 5 bases. Germline-derived CDR1 and CDR2 are SGHDN and FVKESK. Trimming stripped 0 bases from V and 1 base from J, with 9 bases between. The CDR3 is 15 amino acids. The CDR3 nucleotides are TGTGCCAGCAGCCAAGATAGGGGCCCCCAAGAGACCCAGTACTTC. Translated: CASSQDRGPQETQYF.

V is TRBV19 and J is TRBJ1-1, with TRBD1 as a possible D gene (5 bases). V was trimmed by 4 bases and J by 5 bases, leaving 14 bases between them. This CDR3 is built from 14 residues. Germline values: CDR1 LNHDA, CDR2 SQIVND (reference sequence). CDR3 coding DNA: TGTGCCAGTAGTAGTTTACAGGCGCGAACTGAAGCTTTCTTT. This encodes CASSSLQARTEAFF.

The chain recombines TRBV6-6 with TRBJ2-3, with D unclear. CDR3 size: 12 residues. The ends were cut back, 4 bases at V and 4 bases at J, with 6 bases in the middle. Per the germline V gene, CDR1 is MNHNY and CDR2 is SVGAGI (reference sequence). CDR3 sequence: CASSSFSDTQYF. CDR3 bases: TGTGCCAGCAGTTCCTTTTCAGATACGCAGTATTTT.

The rearrangement links TRBV2 to TRBJ2-5, with a possible D match to TRBD1 (6 bases). Germline loops: CDR1 SNHLY, CDR2 FYNNEI. The CDR3 contains 15 residues. The V end was cut by 3 bases, the J end by 5 bases, with 16 bases between. The CDR3 sequence is CASSDSGHPAETQYF. For the CDR3, the DNA is TGTGCCAGCAGTGATTCGGGACACCCGGCGGAGACCCAGTACTTC.